The clone carrying this TCR beta chain has a handful of counts. This CDR3 region has 15 residues. Deletions cut 3 bases from V and 5 bases from J, with 13 bases between. Each CDR3 protein gets one entry after TCRdb re-called the RT-PCR reads with MiXCR. The repertoire holds over 650,000 distinct CDR3 sequences, with under 20% as singletons. The data belong to a study of response to subunit inactivated influenza vaccine. The sequences come from PBMCs from blood, collected roughly 5 days after vaccination. This chain joins TRBV12-3 or TRBV12-4 and TRBJ2-2, with a tentative D call TRBD2 (5 bases). The receptor was derived from a man aged 50-59 years who received an inactivated influenza vaccine. The CDR3 sequence is CASSFRGSRTGELFF. The DNA of the CDR3 is TGTGCCAGCAGTTTCCGAGGGAGTAGGACCGGGGAGCTGTTTTTT.